A single sample gave rise to the 26 T cell receptor beta chains below, sequenced in a study of blood T cell repertoires in COVID-19. Sequencing was performed with immunoSEQ multiplex PCR; in TCRdb, only in-frame clones are kept and a portion is missing. The repertoire holds more than 200,000 clones, with about 90% as singletons. The sample taken for sequencing was peripheral blood. All receptors derive from a man aged 80 or over with acute or convalescent COVID-19.

This chain joins TRBV2 and TRBJ1-1; a weak D match, TRBD1 (5 bases). The CDR3 consists of 14 residues. The germline V gene encodes CDR1 SNHLY and CDR2 FYNNEI. The V end lost 5 bases, the J end lost 2 bases, and 12 bases lay between the germline ends. As DNA, the CDR3 is TGTGCCAGCAGTTGGACACTCCCCAACACTGAAGCTTTCTTT. Translation gives CASSWTLPNTEAFF.

The chain recombines TRBV5-5 with TRBJ1-5, with 8 bases aligning to TRBD1. The CDR3 is 16 residues long. The V segment lost 3 bases and the J segment 1 base; nucleotides outside the gene matches: 6. Germline V gives CDR1 SGHKS, CDR2 YYEKEE (reference sequence). CDR3 DNA sequence: TGTGCCAGCAGCTCCCAGGGGGCGCGGAGCAATCAGCCCCAGCATTTT. This translates into CASSSQGARSNQPQHF.

The chain joins TRBV19 to TRBJ2-7; D may be TRBD2 (5 bases). Deletions cut 2 bases from V and 2 bases from J, with 16 bases between. Germline V CDR1 and CDR2: LNHDA, SQIVND (reference sequence). The CDR3 spans 16 residues. CDR3 sequence (DNA): TGTGCCAGTAGTATAAACGGGGATGTCTCCCCCTACGAGCAGTACTTC. It yields the protein CASSINGDVSPYEQYF.

V usage is TRBV10-2 and J usage is TRBJ1-5; perhaps TRBD1 as D (6 bases). The ends were cut back, 5 bases at V and 3 bases at J, with 11 bases in the middle. Germline lookup yields CDR1 WSHSY and CDR2 SAAADI. CDR3 size: 14 residues. The CDR3 reads CASSMYRDNQPQHF. CDR3 coding DNA: TGCGCCAGCAGTATGTACAGGGACAATCAGCCCCAGCATTTT.

The chain links TRBV6-5 to TRBJ1-6; weak D call: TRBD1 (5 bases). The length of the CDR3 is 15 residues. V was trimmed by 0 bases and J by 7 bases, leaving 10 bases between them. The germline gives CDR1 MNHEY, CDR2 SVGAGI. CDR3 residues: CASSYSGLVNSPLHF. Written as DNA, the CDR3 is TGTGCCAGCAGTTACTCGGGACTAGTGAATTCACCCCTCCACTTT.

The chain combines TRBV7-2 with TRBJ1-6; D might be TRBD1 (5 bases). Germline V lookup: CDR1 SGHTA, CDR2 FQGNSA. This CDR3 has 16 residues. Deletions cut 3 bases from V and 4 bases from J, with 13 bases between. CDR3 DNA: TGTGCCAGCAGCTTGCAGGGTCCCCAATATAATTCACCCCTCCACTTT. It encodes CASSLQGPQYNSPLHF.

This clone has a single count. CDR3 amino acids: CASSHFTSGTVWNEQFF. CDR3 nucleotide sequence: TGTGCCAGCAGTCATTTCACTAGCGGGACAGTATGGAATGAGCAGTTCTTC. The chain links TRBV5-5 to TRBJ2-1; TRBD2 matches at 10 bases. The CDR3 runs to 17 residues. Looked up from germline, CDR1 is SGHKS and CDR2 is YYEKEE (reference sequence). The V gene end was trimmed by 5 bases and the J gene end by 7 bases; junction bases not matched to a gene: 15.

As to this clone: The junction departs from germline at one end; a sequencing error may be responsible. The rearrangement links TRBV7-7 to TRBJ1-3, with D unresolved. The CDR3 extends over 15 amino acids. Germline V CDR1 and CDR2: SSHAT, FNYEAQ (reference sequence). CDR3 DNA: TGTGCTAGCAGCTTAGACCGCGGGCCTGGAAACACCATATATTTT. This sequence encodes CASSLDRGPGNTIYF.

This chain connects TRBV10-3 to TRBJ2-3; 9 positions match TRBD1. The CDR3 consists of 15 residues. Germline V gene lookup returns CDR1 ENHRY and CDR2 SYGVKD. V shed 4 bases, J shed 3 bases, and the junction held 5 bases outside the gene matches. CDR3 protein: CAISGGQGRTDTQYF. In DNA form, the CDR3 reads TGTGCCATCAGTGGAGGACAGGGGAGGACAGATACGCAGTATTTT.

This chain connects TRBV10-3 to TRBJ1-1; a weak D match, TRBD1 (6 bases). CDR1 is ENHRY, CDR2 SYGVKD, per germline. This CDR3 region has 16 residues. V lost 6 bases, J lost 0 bases, and 17 bases lay in between. This CDR3 is CAIRTGSGQMNTEAFF. Here the CDR3 DNA reads TGTGCCATCAGGACCGGCTCCGGACAGATGAACACTGAAGCTTTCTTT.

The rearrangement links TRBV27 to TRBJ2-5, with 9 bases identical to TRBD2. V was clipped by 2 bases and J by 7 bases; unmatched bases: 8. In germline, CDR1 is MNHEY, CDR2 SMNVEV (reference sequence). The CDR3 extends over 15 amino acids. This chain's CDR3 is CASSLQGLAVGTQYF. CDR3 coding DNA: TGTGCCAGCAGTTTACAGGGACTAGCTGTCGGGACCCAGTACTTC.

The genes are TRBV6-5 and TRBJ1-6; a possible D gene is TRBD1 (6 bases). Germline V gives CDR1 MNHEY, CDR2 SVGAGI. V was shortened by 7 bases and J by 5 bases, with 12 bases between the two germline ends. The length of the CDR3 is 14 residues. The CDR3, as DNA: TGTGCCAGCATCCCGGACAGACATAATTCACCCCTCCACTTT. It specifies CASIPDRHNSPLHF.

The rearrangement links TRBV28 to TRBJ2-7, with 7 bases matching TRBD1. The germline V gene has CDR1 MDHEN and CDR2 SYDVKM. The V segment lost 9 bases and the J segment 5 bases; nucleotides outside the gene matches: 13. This CDR3 spans 14 amino acids. Here the CDR3 DNA reads TGTGCCAGTATGTACGACAGGGTGAGCCACGAGCAGTACTTC. Protein sequence: CASMYDRVSHEQYF. The whole variable domain, filled in from reference TRBV28 and TRBJ2-7, reads DVKVTQSSRYLVKRTGEKVFLECVQDMDHENMFWYRQDPGLGLRLIYFSYDVKMKEKGDIPEGYSVSREKKERFSLILESASTNQTSMYLCASMYDRVSHEQYFGPGTRLTVT.

This chain links TRBV29-1 with TRBJ2-7; 14 bases map to TRBD2. Germline trimming cut 6 bases from V and 1 base from J; bases unmatched to any gene: 8. CDR1 is SQVTM, CDR2 ANQGSEA, per germline. CDR3 length: 16 amino acids. In DNA form, the CDR3 reads TGCAGCGTCGCCGGGACTAGCGGGAGAGTTTCCTACGAGCAGTACTTC. This encodes CSVAGTSGRVSYEQYF.

This chain links TRBV7-9 with TRBJ1-3; D is ambiguous. V lost 8 bases, J lost 0 bases, and 14 bases lay in between. Germline CDR1 reads SEHNR; CDR2 reads FQNEAQ (reference sequence). CDR3 length equals 15 residues. CDR3 bases: TGTGCCAGCGCCAGAGGGTGGAGCTCTGGAAACACCATATATTTT. Protein: CASARGWSSGNTIYF.

This sequence joins TRBV6-6 and TRBJ2-7, with TRBD2 matching 12 bases. V lost 4 bases, J lost 5 bases, and 9 bases stayed unmatched. Germline CDR1 is MNHNY and CDR2 is SVGAGI (reference sequence). The CDR3 consists of 16 residues. The DNA of the CDR3 is TGTGCCAGCAGTTCCTCCACTAGCGGGGGGACGCACGAGCAGTACTTC. Amino acid sequence: CASSSSTSGGTHEQYF.

The V call is TRBV19, the J call TRBJ2-1, with 7 bases that match TRBD1. The V gene's germline CDR1 is LNHDA and CDR2 SQIVND (reference sequence). Trimming took 4 bases from V and 2 from J; bases not matched to a gene: 5. This CDR3 is built from 15 residues. CDR3 in amino acids: CASSTTGEPYNEQFF. The CDR3 DNA reads TGTGCCAGTAGTACAACAGGGGAACCCTACAATGAGCAGTTCTTC. Filled out from reference TRBV19 and TRBJ2-1, the complete variable domain reads DGGITQSPKYLFRKEGQNVTLSCEQNLNHDAMYWYRQDPGQGLRLIYYSQIVNDFQKGDIAEGYSVSREKKESFPLTVTSAQKNPTAFYLCASSTTGEPYNEQFFGPGTRLTVL.

The chain uses TRBV2 and TRBJ2-3, with D possibly TRBD2 on 6 matching bases. The V end lost 5 bases, the J end lost 0 bases, and 12 bases lay between the germline ends. The CDR3 is 15 amino acids. Germline loops: CDR1 SNHLY, CDR2 FYNNEI. CDR3 loop: CASSIFRGSTDTQYF. DNA for the CDR3: TGTGCCAGCAGTATTTTTCGGGGGAGCACAGATACGCAGTATTTT.

The chain carries TRBV28 and TRBJ2-2, with TRBD1 matching 9 bases. Per the germline V gene, CDR1 is MDHEN and CDR2 is SYDVKM. The ends lost 2 bases at V and 5 bases at J; junction bases unmatched: 6. There are 16 residues in the CDR3. CDR3 residues: CASSLTGTGQTGELFF. The DNA of the CDR3 is TGTGCCAGCAGTTTAACCGGGACAGGGCAGACCGGGGAGCTGTTTTTT.

This sequence joins TRBV24-1 and TRBJ2-3, with TRBD2 as a possible D gene (5 bases). CDR3 length: 18 residues. Germline loops: CDR1 KGHDR, CDR2 SFDVKD. V lost 4 bases and J lost 2, with 21 bases in between. This chain's CDR3 is CATSEPTETGSNTDTQYF. Written as DNA, the CDR3 is TGTGCCACCAGTGAGCCTACCGAAACGGGGAGTAACACAGATACGCAGTATTTT.

The CDR3 reads CASSIGDRDRVYGYTF. DNA for the CDR3: TGTGCCAGTAGTATAGGAGACCGGGACAGGGTTTATGGCTACACCTTC. The genes are TRBV19 and TRBJ1-2, with TRBD1 identical over 9 bases. Germline CDR1 reads LNHDA; CDR2 reads SQIVND (reference sequence). Trimming removed 1 base from V and 5 bases from J; junction bases left unmatched: 8. The CDR3 is 16 amino acids.

The rearrangement joins TRBV6-5 to TRBJ1-4; 9 bases fit TRBD1. CDR1 and CDR2 (germline): MNHEY, SVGAGI. The CDR3 is 15 amino acids. After removal of 2 bases from V and 11 bases from J, the junction contained 9 bases not matched to a gene. This chain's CDR3 is CASSYAGTGQEKLFF. In DNA, the CDR3 is TGTGCCAGCAGTTACGCGGGGACAGGGCAAGAGAAACTGTTTTTT.

The chain recombines TRBV7-9 with TRBJ2-3; no clear D gene. Trimming left V 2 bases short and J 2 bases short, with 11 bases between. There are 15 residues in the CDR3. Germline V gene lookup returns CDR1 SEHNR and CDR2 FQNEAQ (reference sequence). The CDR3 here is CASSLSLLITDTQYF. CDR3 sequence (DNA): TGTGCCAGCAGCTTATCCTTACTTATCACAGATACGCAGTATTTT.

The V call is TRBV7-2, the J call TRBJ1-2; D is possibly TRBD1 (6 bases). Germline values: CDR1 SGHTA, CDR2 FQGNSA. This CDR3 region has 15 residues. V lost 6 bases and J lost 0, with 14 bases in between. The CDR3 sequence is CASSNREGANYGYTF. The CDR3 coding sequence is TGTGCCAGCAGTAACAGGGAAGGAGCTAACTATGGCTACACCTTC.

This rearrangement joins TRBV3-1 (or the pseudogene TRBV3-2) to TRBJ2-7; D uncertain. The V and J ends lost 1 base and 2 bases respectively, with 12 bases between them. The CDR3 has 15 amino acids. Germline assignment: CDR1 LGHDT and CDR2 YNNKEL (reference sequence). CDR3 sequence: CASSQADAAAYEQYF. For the CDR3, the DNA is TGTGCCAGCAGCCAAGCCGACGCGGCGGCCTACGAGCAGTACTTC.

V usage is TRBV28 and J usage is TRBJ1-4, with TRBD1 identical over 8 bases. CDR1 and CDR2 from the germline V gene are MDHEN and SYDVKM. This CDR3 region has 15 residues. With 2 bases clipped from V and 10 bases from J, the junction kept 9 bases outside the gene matches. CDR3 region: CASSLPGTGLSKLFF. In DNA form, the CDR3 reads TGTGCCAGCAGTTTACCCGGGACAGGACTTTCAAAACTGTTTTTT.